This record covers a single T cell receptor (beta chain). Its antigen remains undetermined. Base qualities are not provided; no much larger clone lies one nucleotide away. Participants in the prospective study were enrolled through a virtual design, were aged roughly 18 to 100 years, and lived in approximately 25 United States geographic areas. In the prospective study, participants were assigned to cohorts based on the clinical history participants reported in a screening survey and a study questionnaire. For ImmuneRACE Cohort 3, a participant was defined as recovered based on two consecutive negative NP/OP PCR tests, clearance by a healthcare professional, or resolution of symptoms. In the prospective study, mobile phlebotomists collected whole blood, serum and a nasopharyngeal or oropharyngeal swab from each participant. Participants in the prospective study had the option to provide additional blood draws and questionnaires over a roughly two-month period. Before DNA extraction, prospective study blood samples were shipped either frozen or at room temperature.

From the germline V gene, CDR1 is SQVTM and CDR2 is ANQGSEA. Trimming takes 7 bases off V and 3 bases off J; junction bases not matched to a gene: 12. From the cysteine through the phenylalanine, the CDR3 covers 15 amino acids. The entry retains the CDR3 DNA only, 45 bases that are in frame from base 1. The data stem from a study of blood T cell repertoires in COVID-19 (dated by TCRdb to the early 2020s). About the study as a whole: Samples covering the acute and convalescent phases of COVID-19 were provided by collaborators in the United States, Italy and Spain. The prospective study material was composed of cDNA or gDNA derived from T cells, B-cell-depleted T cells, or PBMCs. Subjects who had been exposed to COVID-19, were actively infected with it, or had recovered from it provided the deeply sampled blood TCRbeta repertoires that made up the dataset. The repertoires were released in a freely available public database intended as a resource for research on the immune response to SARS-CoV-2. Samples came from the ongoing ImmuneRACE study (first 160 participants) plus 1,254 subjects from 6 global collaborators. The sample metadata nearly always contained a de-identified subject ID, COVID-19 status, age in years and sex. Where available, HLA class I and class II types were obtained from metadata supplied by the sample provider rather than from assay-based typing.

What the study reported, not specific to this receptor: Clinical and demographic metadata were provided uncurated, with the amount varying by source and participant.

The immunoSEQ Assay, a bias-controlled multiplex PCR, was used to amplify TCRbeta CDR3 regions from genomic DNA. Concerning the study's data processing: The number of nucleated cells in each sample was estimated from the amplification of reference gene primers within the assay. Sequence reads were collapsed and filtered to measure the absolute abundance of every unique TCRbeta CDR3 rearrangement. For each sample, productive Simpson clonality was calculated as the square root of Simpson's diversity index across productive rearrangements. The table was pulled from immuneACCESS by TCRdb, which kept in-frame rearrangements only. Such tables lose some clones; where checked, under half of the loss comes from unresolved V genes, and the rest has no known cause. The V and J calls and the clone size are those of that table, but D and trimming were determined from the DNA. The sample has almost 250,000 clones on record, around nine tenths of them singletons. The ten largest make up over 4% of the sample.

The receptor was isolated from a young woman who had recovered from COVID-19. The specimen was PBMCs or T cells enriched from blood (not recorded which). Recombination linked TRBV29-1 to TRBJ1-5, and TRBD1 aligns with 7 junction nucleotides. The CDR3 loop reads CSALPTGDFNQPQHF. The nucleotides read TGCAGCGCCTTACCTACAGGGGACTTCAATCAGCCCCAGCATTTT.